This TCR beta chain was recovered during a study of blood T cell repertoires in COVID-19. Study-level background: Samples came from the United States, Italy and Spain, spanning acute and convalescent COVID-19.

This clone was observed once. The protocol was immunoSEQ multiplex PCR, while the TCRdb copy is restricted to in-frame clones and leaves out a portion. This table has some 200,000 clones, 80% to 95% appearing once. The receptor was isolated from a man between 50 and 59 years old with acute or convalescent COVID-19. Sequencing input: peripheral blood.

This CDR3 reads CASSLDPGTNYGYTF. The CDR3 bases are TGTGCCAGCAGCTTAGATCCAGGGACTAACTATGGCTACACCTTC. The genes are TRBV11-2 and TRBJ1-2, with D possibly TRBD1 on 5 matching bases. CDR1 is SGHAT and CDR2 is FQNNGV in the germline V gene. This CDR3 contains 15 residues. V was shortened by 0 bases and J by 0 bases, with 8 bases between the two germline ends. Combining the CDR3 with reference TRBV11-2 and TRBJ1-2 gives the whole variable domain EAGVAQSPRYKIIEKRQSVAFWCNPISGHATLYWYQQILGQGPKLLIQFQNNGVVDDSQLPKDRFSAERLKGVDSTLKIQPAKLEDSAVYLCASSLDPGTNYGYTFGSGTRLTVV.